Here is one TCR beta chain with its context. Antigen unknown. The CDR3 totals 16 residues. Per the germline V gene, CDR1 is WSHSY and CDR2 is SAAADI. The germline V and J ends were trimmed by 2 bases and 1 base, with 15 bases remaining between them. Generated by immunoSEQ multiplex PCR, the TCRdb table keeps only in-frame clones and is missing some. The sample includes approximately 49,000 clones, approximately 80% of them seen just once. The sample belongs to a study of OX40 agonist ivuxolimab in advanced cancers. Study context: Ivuxolimab, an antibody acting as an agonist of OX40 (CD134), was used to treat patients.

Study-level points and caveats: Among some nonresponders, normalized T-cell clonal expansion was also low. The antigens recognized by the expanded peripheral T cells, that is their antigen specificity, were not determined. Partial responders dosed at 0.1-3.0 mg/kg displayed clonal expansion ranking among the lowest.

This clonotype originated in an adult with an advanced solid tumor such as melanoma, head and neck, liver or kidney cancer. The rearrangement joins TRBV10-2 to TRBJ2-7, with D perhaps TRBD1 or TRBD2 (5 bases each). This specimen consisted of CD4+ or CD8+ T cells sorted from blood, obtained in a trial of the OX40 agonist ivuxolimab. CDR3 in amino acids: CASSEGVGAASYEQYF. The CDR3 DNA reads as TGCGCCAGCAGTGAGGGCGTCGGGGCAGCTTCCTACGAGCAGTACTTC.